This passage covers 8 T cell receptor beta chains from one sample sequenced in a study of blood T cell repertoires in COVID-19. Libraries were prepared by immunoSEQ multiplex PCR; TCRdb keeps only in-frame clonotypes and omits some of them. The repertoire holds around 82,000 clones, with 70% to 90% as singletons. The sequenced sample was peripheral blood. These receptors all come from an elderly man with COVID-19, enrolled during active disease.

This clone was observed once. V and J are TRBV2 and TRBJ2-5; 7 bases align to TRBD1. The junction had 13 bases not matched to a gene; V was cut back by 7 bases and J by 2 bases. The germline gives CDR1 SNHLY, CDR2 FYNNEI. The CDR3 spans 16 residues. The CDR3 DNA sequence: TGTGCCAGCATGACCCCCCAATGGACAGGACAAGAGACCCAGTACTTC. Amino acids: CASMTPQWTGQETQYF.

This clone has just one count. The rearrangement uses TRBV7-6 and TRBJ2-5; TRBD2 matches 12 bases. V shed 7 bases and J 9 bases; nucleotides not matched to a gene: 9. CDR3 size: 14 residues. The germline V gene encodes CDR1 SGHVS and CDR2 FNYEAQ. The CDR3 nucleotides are TGTGCCAGCAACTCAGGACTAGCGGGAACAGCCCAGTACTTC. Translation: CASNSGLAGTAQYF.

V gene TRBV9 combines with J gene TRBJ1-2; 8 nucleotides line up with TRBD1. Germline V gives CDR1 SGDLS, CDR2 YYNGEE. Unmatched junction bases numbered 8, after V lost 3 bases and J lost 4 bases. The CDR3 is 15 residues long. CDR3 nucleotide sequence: TGTGCCAGCAGCGAGGCGACAGGGGTCCCCTATGGCTACACCTTC. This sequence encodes CASSEATGVPYGYTF.

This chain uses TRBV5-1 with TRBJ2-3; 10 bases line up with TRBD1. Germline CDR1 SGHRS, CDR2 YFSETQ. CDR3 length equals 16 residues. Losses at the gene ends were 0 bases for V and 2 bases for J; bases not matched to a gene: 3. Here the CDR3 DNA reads TGCGCCAGCAGCTTGGCCGGGACAGGGGCCACAGATACGCAGTATTTT. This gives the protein CASSLAGTGATDTQYF.

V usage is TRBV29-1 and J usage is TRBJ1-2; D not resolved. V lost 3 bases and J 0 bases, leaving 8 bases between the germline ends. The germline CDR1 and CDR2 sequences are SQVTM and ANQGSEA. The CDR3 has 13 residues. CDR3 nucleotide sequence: TGCAGCGTTGACAGGCGAGCTAACTATGGCTACACCTTC. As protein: CSVDRRANYGYTF.

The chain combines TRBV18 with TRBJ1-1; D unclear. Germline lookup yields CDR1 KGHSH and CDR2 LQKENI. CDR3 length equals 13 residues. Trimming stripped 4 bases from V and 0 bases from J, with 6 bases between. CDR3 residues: CASSRQMNTEAFF. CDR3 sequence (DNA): TGTGCCAGCTCACGGCAGATGAACACTGAAGCTTTCTTT.

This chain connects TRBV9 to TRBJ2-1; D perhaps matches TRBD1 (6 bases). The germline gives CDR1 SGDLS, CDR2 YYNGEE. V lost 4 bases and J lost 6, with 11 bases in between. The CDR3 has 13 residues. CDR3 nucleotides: TGTGCCAGCAGCACCCGGACAGCCAATGAGCAGTTCTTC. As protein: CASSTRTANEQFF.

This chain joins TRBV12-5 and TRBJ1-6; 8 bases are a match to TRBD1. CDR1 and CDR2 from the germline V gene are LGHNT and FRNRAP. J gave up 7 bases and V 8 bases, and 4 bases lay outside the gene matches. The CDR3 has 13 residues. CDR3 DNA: TGTGCTAGTAAGCGACAGGGGAATTCACCCCTCCACTTT. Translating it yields CASKRQGNSPLHF. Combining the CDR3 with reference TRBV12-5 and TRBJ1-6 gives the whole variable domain DARVTQTPRHKVTEMGQEVTMRCQPILGHNTVFWYRQTMMQGLELLAYFRNRAPLDDSGMPKDRFSAEMPDATLATLKIQPSEPRDSAVYFCASKRQGNSPLHFGNGTRLTVT.